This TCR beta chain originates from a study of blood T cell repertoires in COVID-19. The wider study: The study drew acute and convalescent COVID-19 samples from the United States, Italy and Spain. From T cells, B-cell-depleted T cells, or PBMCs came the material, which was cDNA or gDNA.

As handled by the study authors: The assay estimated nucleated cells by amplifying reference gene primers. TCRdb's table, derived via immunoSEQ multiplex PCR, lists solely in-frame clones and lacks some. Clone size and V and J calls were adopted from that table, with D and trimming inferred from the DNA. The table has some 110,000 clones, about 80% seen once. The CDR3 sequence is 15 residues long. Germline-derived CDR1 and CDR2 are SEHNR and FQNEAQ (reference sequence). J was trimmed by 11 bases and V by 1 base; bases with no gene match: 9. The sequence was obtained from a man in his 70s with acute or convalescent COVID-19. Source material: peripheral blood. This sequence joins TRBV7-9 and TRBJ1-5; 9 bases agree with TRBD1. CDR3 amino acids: CASSLGQGGPTAQHF. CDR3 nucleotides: TGTGCCAGCAGCTTAGGACAGGGGGGACCTACGGCCCAGCATTTT.